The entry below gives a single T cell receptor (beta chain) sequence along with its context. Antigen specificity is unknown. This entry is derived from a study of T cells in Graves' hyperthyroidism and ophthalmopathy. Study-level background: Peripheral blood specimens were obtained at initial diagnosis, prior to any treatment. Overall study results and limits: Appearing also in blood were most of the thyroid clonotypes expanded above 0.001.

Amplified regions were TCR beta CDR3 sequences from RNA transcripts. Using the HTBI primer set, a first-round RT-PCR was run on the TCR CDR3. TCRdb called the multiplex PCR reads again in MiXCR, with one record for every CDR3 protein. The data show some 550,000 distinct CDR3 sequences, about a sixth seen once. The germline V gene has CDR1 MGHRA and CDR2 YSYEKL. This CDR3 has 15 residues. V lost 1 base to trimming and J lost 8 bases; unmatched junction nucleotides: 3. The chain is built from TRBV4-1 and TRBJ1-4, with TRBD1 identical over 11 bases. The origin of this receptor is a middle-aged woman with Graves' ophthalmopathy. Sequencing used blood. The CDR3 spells CASSQVRDRGEKLFF. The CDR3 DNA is TGCGCCAGCAGCCAAGTCAGGGACAGGGGGGAAAAACTGTTTTTT.